The 21 T cell receptor beta chains below were found in one sample sequenced in a study of blood T cell repertoires in COVID-19. This table comes from immunoSEQ multiplex PCR, and its TCRdb copy is limited to in-frame clones, with some not included. The repertoire consists of about 57,000 clones, with about 88% occurring once and the leading ten covering 4.5% to 6%. The sequenced sample consisted of peripheral blood. Receptors originate from a human donor in a cohort sampled during active COVID-19.

To note about this clone: Because the CDR3's place on the DNA is in doubt, the DNA is left out and the CDR3 is given as listed by TCRdb. The chain uses TRBV6-6 and TRBJ2-5; the tabulated D call, TRBD2, remains unverified against the DNA. From germline, CDR1 is MNHNY and CDR2 SVGAGI (reference sequence). The CDR3 totals 16 residues, both ends included. CDR3 region: CASSSSPGLAGETQYF.

The rearrangement joins TRBV7-2 to TRBJ2-5; TRBD1 matches 8 bases. The V segment lost 7 bases and the J segment 4 bases; nucleotides outside the gene matches: 5. Germline V gene sequence: CDR1 SGHTA, CDR2 FQGNSA. This CDR3 is built from 13 residues. In DNA form, the CDR3 reads TGTGCCAGCAACCGCGACAGGGGAGAGACCCAGTACTTC. Its protein is CASNRDRGETQYF.

The genes are TRBV7-8 and TRBJ2-1; 10 bases are shared with TRBD2. Per the germline V gene, CDR1 is SGHVS and CDR2 is FQNEAQ. Germline trimming cut 5 bases from V and 2 bases from J; bases unmatched to any gene: 18. The CDR3 totals 20 residues. The CDR3 protein is CASSITSGVPGAPTYNEQFF. The CDR3 coding sequence is TGTGCCAGCAGCATAACTAGCGGGGTCCCGGGGGCCCCCACCTACAATGAGCAGTTCTTC.

The chain combines TRBV9 with TRBJ2-2; TRBD1 is a possible D gene (6 bases). The germline gives CDR1 SGDLS, CDR2 YYNGEE. The germline V and J ends were trimmed by 3 bases and 5 bases, with 20 bases remaining between them. The CDR3 spans 17 residues. The DNA for the CDR3 is TGTGCCAGCAGCGATACCCAATTTAACCAGGGGACCGGGGAGCTGTTTTTT. This sequence encodes CASSDTQFNQGTGELFF.

This clone was seen more than once but under ten times. V is TRBV7-9 and J is TRBJ2-2; TRBD2 is a possible D gene (5 bases). CDR3 length: 13 amino acids. Between the trimmed V and J ends, which lost 8 bases and 2 bases, there was a span of 9 bases. CDR1 is SEHNR and CDR2 is FQNEAQ in the germline V gene (reference sequence). The CDR3 protein is CASGELNTGELFF. CDR3 DNA sequence: TGTGCCAGCGGGGAGCTAAACACCGGGGAGCTGTTTTTT.

The chain recombines TRBV6-5 with TRBJ2-1, with 7 positions matching TRBD2. Germline V CDR1 and CDR2: MNHEY, SVGAGI. The ends lost 5 bases at V and 0 bases at J; junction bases unmatched: 1. This CDR3 has 14 amino acids. CDR3: CASSLADSYNEQFF. The CDR3 DNA is TGTGCCAGCAGTCTAGCGGACTCCTACAATGAGCAGTTCTTC.

The chain recombines TRBV6-6 with TRBJ2-7; 13 bases are a match to TRBD2. Trimming removed 5 bases from V and 7 bases from J; junction bases left unmatched: 14. CDR3 length: 17 amino acids. CDR1 is MNHNY, CDR2 SVGAGI, per germline (reference sequence). In DNA form, the CDR3 reads TGTGCCAGCAGTCTATCCTTCGGACTAGCGGGGGCCAGGGAGCAGTACTTC. It is translated as CASSLSFGLAGAREQYF.

This chain uses TRBV11-2 with TRBJ2-2; 7 bases are a match to TRBD1. This CDR3 region has 15 residues. Losses at the gene ends were 5 bases for V and 4 bases for J; bases not matched to a gene: 7. Germline V gene lookup returns CDR1 SGHAT and CDR2 FQNNGV. The CDR3 is CASSDRSGGTGELFF. The CDR3 bases are TGTGCCAGCAGCGACCGATCAGGGGGCACCGGGGAGCTGTTTTTT.

The chain employs TRBV19 and TRBJ2-7, with 8 nucleotides matching TRBD1. There are 12 residues in the CDR3. The V gene's germline CDR1 is LNHDA and CDR2 SQIVND (reference sequence). V lost 8 bases, J lost 4 bases, and 4 bases stayed unmatched. This chain's CDR3 is CASVGQGYEQYF. CDR3 DNA: TGTGCCAGTGTCGGACAGGGTTACGAGCAGTACTTC.

This clone was observed once. The chain recombines TRBV5-6 with TRBJ1-4; no clear D. This CDR3 has 15 amino acids. V was trimmed by 4 bases and J by 2 bases, leaving 12 bases between them. Germline CDR1 is SGHDT and CDR2 is YYEEEE. The CDR3 region has the DNA TGTGCCAGCAGCCCCAAGGTGCGGACTAATGAAAAACTGTTTTTT. Translated, it gives CASSPKVRTNEKLFF. Complete variable domain (other parts from reference TRBV5-6 and TRBJ1-4): DAGVTQSPTHLIKTRGQQVTLRCSPKSGHDTVSWYQQALGQGPQFIFQYYEEEERQRGNFPDRFSGHQFPNYSSELNVNALLLGDSALYLCASSPKVRTNEKLFFGSGTQLSVL.

The chain combines TRBV4-1 with TRBJ2-7; TRBD2 matches at 10 bases. V dropped 2 bases and J dropped 6; count of bases not matched to a gene: 4. Germline V gene lookup returns CDR1 MGHRA and CDR2 YSYEKL. The CDR3 length is 14 residues. In DNA form, the CDR3 reads TGCGCCAGCAGCCAACTAGCGGGAGTCGCCGAGCAGTACTTC. It encodes CASSQLAGVAEQYF.

The chain combines TRBV30 with TRBJ1-1; 7 nucleotides line up with TRBD1. The V and J ends lost 0 bases and 11 bases, in that order; junction bases with no gene match: 15. Germline V CDR1 and CDR2: GTSNPN, SVGIG (reference sequence). The length of the CDR3 is 15 residues. CDR3 in DNA: TGTGCCTGGAGTGTAACAACAGGGGCGTCGGGTGAGGCTTTCTTT. It is translated as CAWSVTTGASGEAFF.

This chain joins TRBV30 and TRBJ2-1; D is possibly TRBD1 (6 bases). CDR3 size: 13 residues. Germline CDR1 GTSNPN, CDR2 SVGIG (reference sequence). Trimming took 3 bases from V and 12 from J, leaving 18 bases between them. The CDR3 sequence is CAWSVQGNHGQFF. In DNA form, the CDR3 reads TGTGCCTGGAGCGTACAGGGTAATCATGGGCAGTTCTTC.

The chain links TRBV6-5 to TRBJ1-2; 9 bases align to TRBD1. Germline values: CDR1 MNHEY, CDR2 SVGAGI. This CDR3 spans 15 amino acids. V trimming: 6 bases; J trimming: 3 bases; junction bases outside the gene matches: 8. CDR3 sequence: CASRDGTGSYYGYTF. The CDR3 DNA reads as TGTGCCAGCAGGGATGGGACAGGGAGCTACTATGGCTACACCTTC.

This chain connects TRBV6-1 to TRBJ1-6, with TRBD1 as a possible D gene (5 bases). The CDR3 is 15 amino acids. The germline V gene has CDR1 MNHNS and CDR2 SASEGT. Trimming removed 2 bases from V and 12 bases from J, with 17 bases in between. CDR3 nucleotide sequence: TGTGCCAGCAGTGAAATAGGCAGGGAACATCTACCCCTCCACTTT. This codes for CASSEIGREHLPLHF.

This clone was seen only a few times. V usage is TRBV5-1 and J usage is TRBJ1-1; D gene unclear. The CDR3 is 14 residues long. V was clipped by 0 bases and J by 1 base, with 7 bases between them. Germline V gene data show CDR1 as SGHRS and CDR2 as YFSETQ. As DNA, the CDR3 is TGCGCCAGCAGCTTGGAGGGAGCGAACACTGAAGCTTTCTTT. It specifies CASSLEGANTEAFF.

The chain links TRBV4-1 to TRBJ2-5; D unclear. The CDR3 length is 13 residues. Looked up from germline, CDR1 is MGHRA and CDR2 is YSYEKL. The V and J ends lost 0 bases and 5 bases respectively, with 7 bases between them. CDR3 sequence: CASSQEMQETQYF. CDR3 nucleotide sequence: TGCGCCAGCAGCCAAGAGATGCAGGAGACCCAGTACTTC.

The chain recombines TRBV7-8 with TRBJ1-1; D might be TRBD1 (5 bases). Looked up from germline, CDR1 is SGHVS and CDR2 is FQNEAQ. The CDR3 is made up of 15 amino acids. With 4 bases removed from V and 4 bases from J, the gap between germline ends came to 16 bases. The CDR3 reads CASSYAGRGTTEAFF. DNA for the CDR3: TGTGCCAGCAGCTACGCAGGGCGGGGTACCACTGAAGCTTTCTTT.

The chain joins TRBV18 to TRBJ1-2; D is perhaps TRBD1 (5 bases). Trimming stripped 0 bases from V and 5 bases from J, with 16 bases between. The CDR3 has 16 residues. Germline-derived CDR1 and CDR2 are KGHSH and LQKENI. The CDR3 DNA follows: TGTGCCAGCTCACCACCGAGTCTGGGAAGGGGATATGGCTACACCTTC. Its protein product is CASSPPSLGRGYGYTF.

This clone has more than one count but fewer than ten. Here the CDR3 reads CAGGSGANVLTF. CDR3 DNA sequence: TGTGCCGGAGGCTCTGGGGCCAACGTCCTGACTTTC. The rearrangement uses TRBV28 and TRBJ2-6; a possible D gene is TRBD2 (5 bases). Trimming removed 11 bases from V and 0 bases from J, with 5 bases in between. Per the germline V gene, CDR1 is MDHEN and CDR2 is SYDVKM. This CDR3 has 12 amino acids.

The chain recombines TRBV7-2 with TRBJ1-2, with 9 bases fitting TRBD1. The CDR3 covers 15 residues. The germline V gene has CDR1 SGHTA and CDR2 FQGNSA. V lost 3 bases, J lost 6 bases, and 8 bases stayed unmatched. The CDR3 DNA is TGTGCCAGCAGCTTCCCATCGACAGGGGGAAATGGCTACACCTTC. Protein product: CASSFPSTGGNGYTF.